A selection of T cell receptor beta chains follows, all from one sample in a study of cytomegalovirus exposure and HLA in healthy donors. Sequencing used immunoSEQ multiplex PCR; TCRdb keeps in-frame clones, though not all of them. The data contain a few hundred thousand clones, 80% of them seen just once; the ten biggest clones take up more than 0.3%. The sample taken for sequencing was PBMCs. The receptors come from a girl aged 2 to 9 in good health and CMV-seronegative. Each CDR3 is given with its conserved first and last residue. The D gene is left open where the match is weak. The listing skips clone size in some rows; elsewhere it reads once, few, many or a size class.

size	V	J	D	DNA	CDR3
.	TRBV27	TRBJ2-6	TRBD1	TGTGCCAGCAGGGGACAGTCCTCTGGGGCCAACGTCCTGACTTTC	CASRGQSSGANVLTF
.	TRBV6-1	TRBJ1-5	.	TGTGCCAGCAGTCCACTTACAGGTGGTCAGCCCCAGCATTTT	CASSPLTGGQPQHF
.	TRBV5-1	TRBJ1-6	.	TGCGCCAGCAGCCCCGCATCAGGGCTTGATTCACCCCTCCACTTT	CASSPASGLDSPLHF
.	TRBV9	TRBJ1-4	TRBD1	TGTGCCAGCAGCGTAGGACAGGGGGCTGAAAAACTGTTTTTT	CASSVGQGAEKLFF
few	TRBV11-1	TRBJ1-1	TRBD1	TGTGCCAGCAGACCGACAGGGACTGAAGCTTTCTTT	CASRPTGTEAFF
.	TRBV7-6	TRBJ1-1	TRBD1	TGTGCCAGCAGCCCACAAGACAGGGGGCTCCACGAAGCTTTCTTT	CASSPQDRGLHEAFF
.	TRBV15	TRBJ2-1	.	TGTGCCACCAGCAGAGATCCCCCACGGGAGATCGAGCAGTTCTTC	CATSRDPPREIEQFF
few	TRBV25-1	TRBJ2-7	.	TGTGCCAGCAGTGGGCGGGTTTACCACGAGCAGTACTTC	CASSGRVYHEQYF
.	TRBV28	TRBJ1-2	TRBD1	TGTGCCAGCAACCAGGGGGCGAGAGGCTACACCTTC	CASNQGARGYTF
.	TRBV6-8	TRBJ1-3	.	TGTGCCAGCAGTTATGGCAGACAAGACTCTGGAAACACCATATATTTT	CASSYGRQDSGNTIYF
.	TRBV4-2	TRBJ1-5	TRBD1	TGTGCCAGCAGCCAAGAACCGGGACAGAGTTATAGCAATCAGCCCCAGCATTTT	CASSQEPGQSYSNQPQHF
.	TRBV30	TRBJ1-2	.	TGTGCCTGGAGTGGGCGGCCCTCGCGAATCTATGGCTACACCTTC	CAWSGRPSRIYGYTF
few	TRBV11-2	TRBJ2-3	TRBD2	TGTGCCAGCAGCTCCGTAGCGGGGGGGCGGCCAGATACGCAGTATTTT	CASSSVAGGRPDTQYF
.	TRBV18	TRBJ1-2	TRBD1	TGTGCCAGCTCACCAAGGGACAGGGCCTATGGCTACACCTTC	CASSPRDRAYGYTF
.	TRBV16	TRBJ1-6	.	TGTGCCAGCAGCCAATCGAGTACTACCGTCGTCCTCCACTTT	CASSQSSTTVVLHF
.	TRBV7-3	TRBJ1-1	.	TGTGCCAGCAGCTTCGGAGGGAAAACTGAAGCTTTCTTT	CASSFGGKTEAFF
few	TRBV2	TRBJ2-7	.	TGTGCCAGCAAAGAGACAGCGCTATACGAGCAGTACTTC	CASKETALYEQYF
few	TRBV28	TRBJ2-7	TRBD1	TGTGCCAGCGGGACAGGGGCGTTTAGCTCCTACGAGCAGTACTTC	CASGTGAFSSYEQYF
.	TRBV4-1	TRBJ2-7	TRBD2	TGCGCCAGCAGCCAAGATAGTAGTGGACTAGCGGGGGACTGGCAGTACTTC	CASSQDSSGLAGDWQYF
.	TRBV6-6	TRBJ1-1	.	TGTGCCAGCAGCCGAACTCAGGGCACTGAAGCTTTCTTT	CASSRTQGTEAFF
.	TRBV5-6	TRBJ1-5	.	TGTGCCAGCAGCTTGGGTCTTCAGCCCCAGCATTTT	CASSLGLQPQHF
.	TRBV19	TRBJ1-1	.	TGTGCCAGTAGTATAGAAGGGGTGAACACTGAAGCTTTCTTT	CASSIEGVNTEAFF
.	TRBV7-9	TRBJ1-3	.	TGTGCCAGCAGCCTAAAAGGGGTGGGGCAGTCTGGAAACACCATATATTTT	CASSLKGVGQSGNTIYF
.	TRBV5-5	TRBJ2-7	.	TGTGCCAGCAGCTGGAGCGGGTTGTTCTACGAGCAGTACTTC	CASSWSGLFYEQYF